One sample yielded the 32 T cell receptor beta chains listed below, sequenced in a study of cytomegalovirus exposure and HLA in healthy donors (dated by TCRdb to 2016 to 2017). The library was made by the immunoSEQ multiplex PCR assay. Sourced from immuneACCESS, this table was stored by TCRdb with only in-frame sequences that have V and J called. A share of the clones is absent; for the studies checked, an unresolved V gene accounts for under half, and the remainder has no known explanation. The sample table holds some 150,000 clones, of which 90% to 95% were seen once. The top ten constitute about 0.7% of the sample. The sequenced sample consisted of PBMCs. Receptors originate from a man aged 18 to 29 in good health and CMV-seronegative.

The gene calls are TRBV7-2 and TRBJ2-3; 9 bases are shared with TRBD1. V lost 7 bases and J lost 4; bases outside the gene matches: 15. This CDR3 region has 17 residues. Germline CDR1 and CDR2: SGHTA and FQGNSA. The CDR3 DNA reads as TGTGCCAGCATCTATCCGGGACAGGGTTTATGGGCAGATACGCAGTATTTT. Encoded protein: CASIYPGQGLWADTQYF.

CDR3 sequence reads: CASSFLGTGSMETQYF. CDR3 DNA sequence: TGTGCCAGCAGTTTCTTAGGGACAGGTTCTATGGAGACCCAGTACTTC. This chain connects TRBV5-6 to TRBJ2-5; 8 positions match TRBD1. The germline CDR1 and CDR2 sequences are SGHDT and YYEEEE. The CDR3 has 16 residues. V was clipped by 5 bases and J by 5 bases; unmatched bases: 14.

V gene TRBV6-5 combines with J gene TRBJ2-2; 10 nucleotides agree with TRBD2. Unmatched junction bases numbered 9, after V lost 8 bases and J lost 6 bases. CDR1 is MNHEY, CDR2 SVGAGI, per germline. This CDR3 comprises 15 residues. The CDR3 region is CASSFSSGGAGELFF. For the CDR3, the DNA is TGTGCCAGCTCTTTCTCTAGCGGGGGAGCCGGGGAGCTGTTTTTT.

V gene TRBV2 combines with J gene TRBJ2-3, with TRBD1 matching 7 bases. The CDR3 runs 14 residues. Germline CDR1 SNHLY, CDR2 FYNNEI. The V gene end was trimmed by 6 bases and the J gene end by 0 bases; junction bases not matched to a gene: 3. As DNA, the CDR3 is TGTGCCAGCAGAAGGGACAGTAGCACAGATACGCAGTATTTT. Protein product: CASRRDSSTDTQYF.

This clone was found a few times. The CDR3 bases are TGTGCCAGTAGTATACTAGGAGGTCTGACAGATACGCAGTATTTT. This codes for CASSILGGLTDTQYF. The chain couples TRBV19 to TRBJ2-3; TRBD2 might be the D (5 bases). The CDR3 contains 15 residues. V gave up 2 bases and J gave up 3 bases, with 12 bases separating them. Germline assignment: CDR1 LNHDA and CDR2 SQIVND (reference sequence).

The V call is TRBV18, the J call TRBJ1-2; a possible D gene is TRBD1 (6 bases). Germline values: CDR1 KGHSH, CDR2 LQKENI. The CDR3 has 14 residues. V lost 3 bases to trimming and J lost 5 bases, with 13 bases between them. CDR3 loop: CASSPTGEGYGYTF. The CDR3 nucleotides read TGTGCCAGCTCACCGACAGGAGAAGGATATGGCTACACCTTC.

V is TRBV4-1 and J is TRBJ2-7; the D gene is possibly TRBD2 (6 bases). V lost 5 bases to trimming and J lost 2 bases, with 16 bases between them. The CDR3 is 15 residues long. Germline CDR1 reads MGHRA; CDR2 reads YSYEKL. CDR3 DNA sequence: TGCGCCAGCAGCGGTCCAGGCGGGGCCGCCTACGAGCAGTACTTC. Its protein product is CASSGPGGAAYEQYF.

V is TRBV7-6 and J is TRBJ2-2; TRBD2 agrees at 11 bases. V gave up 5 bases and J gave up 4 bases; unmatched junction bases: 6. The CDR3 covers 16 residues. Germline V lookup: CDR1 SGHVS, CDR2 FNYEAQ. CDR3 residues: CASSPRLAGSTGELFF. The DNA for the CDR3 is TGTGCCAGCAGCCCGAGACTAGCGGGGTCCACCGGGGAGCTGTTTTTT.

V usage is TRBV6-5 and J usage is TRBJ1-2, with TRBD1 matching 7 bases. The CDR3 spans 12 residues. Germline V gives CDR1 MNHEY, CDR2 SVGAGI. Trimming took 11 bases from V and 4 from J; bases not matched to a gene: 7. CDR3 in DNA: TGTGCCGGGGAGGACAGGATCTATGGCTACACCTTC. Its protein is CAGEDRIYGYTF.

The CDR3 DNA follows: TGTGCCAGTAGTCGACAGGGTGATTTCCTCTATGGCTACACCTTC. It specifies CASSRQGDFLYGYTF. The chain joins TRBV19 to TRBJ1-2, with 7 bases lining up with TRBD1. Germline values: CDR1 LNHDA, CDR2 SQIVND (reference sequence). V lost 5 bases and J lost 4; bases outside the gene matches: 10. The CDR3 is made up of 15 amino acids.

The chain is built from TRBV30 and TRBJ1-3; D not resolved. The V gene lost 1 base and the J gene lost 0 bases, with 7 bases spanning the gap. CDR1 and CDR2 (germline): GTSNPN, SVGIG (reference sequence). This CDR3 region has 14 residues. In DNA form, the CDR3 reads TGTGCCTGGAGTGACAGTAGCTCTGGAAACACCATATATTTT. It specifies CAWSDSSSGNTIYF.

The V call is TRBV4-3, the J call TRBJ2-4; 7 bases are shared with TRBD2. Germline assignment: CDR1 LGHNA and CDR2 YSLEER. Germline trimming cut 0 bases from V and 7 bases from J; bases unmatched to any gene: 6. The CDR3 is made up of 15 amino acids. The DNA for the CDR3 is TGCGCCAGCAGCCAAGAAGCACGGGGGGTCAACATTCAGTACTTC. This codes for CASSQEARGVNIQYF.

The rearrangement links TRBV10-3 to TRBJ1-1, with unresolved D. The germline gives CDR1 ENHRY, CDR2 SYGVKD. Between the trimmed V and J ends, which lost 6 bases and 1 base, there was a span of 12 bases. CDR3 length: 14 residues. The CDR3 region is CAIRASGSNTEAFF. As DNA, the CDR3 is TGTGCCATCAGAGCATCCGGGTCGAACACTGAAGCTTTCTTT.

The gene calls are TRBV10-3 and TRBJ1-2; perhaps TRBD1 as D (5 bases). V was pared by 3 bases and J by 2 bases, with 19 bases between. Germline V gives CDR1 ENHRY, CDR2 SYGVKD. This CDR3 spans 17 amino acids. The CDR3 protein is CAISESGRVWGNYGYTF. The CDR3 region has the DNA TGTGCCATCAGTGAATCGGGGAGGGTGTGGGGGAACTATGGCTACACCTTC.

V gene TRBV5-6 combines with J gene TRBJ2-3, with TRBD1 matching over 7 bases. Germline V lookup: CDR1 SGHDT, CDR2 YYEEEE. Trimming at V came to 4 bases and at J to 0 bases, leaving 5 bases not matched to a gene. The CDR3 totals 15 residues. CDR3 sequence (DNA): TGTGCCAGCAGCGCGATGGACAGGAGCACAGATACGCAGTATTTT. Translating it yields CASSAMDRSTDTQYF.

In DNA form, the CDR3 reads TGTGCCAGCAGCCCCGGGACAGGGAATGCCGGGGAGCTGTTTTTT. Encoded protein: CASSPGTGNAGELFF. This chain links TRBV7-7 with TRBJ2-2, with 9 bases matching TRBD1. V shed 5 bases, J shed 6 bases, and the junction held 7 bases outside the gene matches. Per the germline V gene, CDR1 is SSHAT and CDR2 is FNYEAQ (reference sequence). This CDR3 is built from 15 residues.

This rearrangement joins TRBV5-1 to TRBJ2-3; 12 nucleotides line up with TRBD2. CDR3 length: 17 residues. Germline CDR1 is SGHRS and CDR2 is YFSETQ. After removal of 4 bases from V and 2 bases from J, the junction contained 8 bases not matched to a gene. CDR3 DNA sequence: TGCGCCAGCAGCCGGCTATGGACTAGCGGGAACACAGATACGCAGTATTTT. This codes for CASSRLWTSGNTDTQYF.

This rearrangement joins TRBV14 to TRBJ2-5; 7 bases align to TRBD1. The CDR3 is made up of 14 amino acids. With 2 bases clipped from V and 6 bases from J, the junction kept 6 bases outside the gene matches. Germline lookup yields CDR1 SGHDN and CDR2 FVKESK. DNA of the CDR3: TGTGCCAGCAGCCAAACAGGGGTAGTGAAGACCCAGTACTTC. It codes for CASSQTGVVKTQYF.

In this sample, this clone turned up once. The CDR3 region is CASSLAGVGPLHF. CDR3 nucleotide sequence: TGTGCCAGCAGCTTGGCCGGGGTGGGCCCCCTCCACTTT. The genes are TRBV5-5 and TRBJ1-6; D remains ambiguous. This CDR3 region has 13 residues. V shed 0 bases and J shed 13 bases, with 11 bases lying between them. The germline V gene encodes CDR1 SGHKS and CDR2 YYEKEE (reference sequence).

The CDR3 region has the DNA TGTGCCAGCAGTTCCGGGACAGCCCAAGAGACCCAGTACTTC. This codes for CASSSGTAQETQYF. The V gene is TRBV7-6, the J gene TRBJ2-5; 7 bases line up with TRBD1. The CDR3 is 14 amino acids. The V gene's germline CDR1 is SGHVS and CDR2 FNYEAQ. After removal of 6 bases from V and 1 base from J, the junction contained 5 bases not matched to a gene. The full variable domain, with the rest looked up from reference TRBV7-6 and TRBJ2-5, is GAGVSQSPRYKVTKRGQDVALRCDPISGHVSLYWYRQALGQGPEFLTYFNYEAQQDKSGLPNDRFSAERPEGSISTLTIQRTEQRDSAMYRCASSSGTAQETQYFGPGTRLLVL.

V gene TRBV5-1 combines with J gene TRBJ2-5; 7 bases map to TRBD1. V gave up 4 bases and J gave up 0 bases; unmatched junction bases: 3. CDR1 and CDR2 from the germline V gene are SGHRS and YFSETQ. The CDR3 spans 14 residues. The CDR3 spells CASSPGQYQETQYF. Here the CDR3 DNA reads TGCGCCAGCAGCCCGGGACAGTACCAAGAGACCCAGTACTTC.

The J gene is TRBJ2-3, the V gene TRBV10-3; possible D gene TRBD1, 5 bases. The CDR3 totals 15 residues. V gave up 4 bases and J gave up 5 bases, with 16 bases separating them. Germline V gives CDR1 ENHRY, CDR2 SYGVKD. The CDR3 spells CAISGTDSSLDTQYF. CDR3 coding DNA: TGTGCCATCAGTGGGACCGACAGTTCTCTAGATACGCAGTATTTT.

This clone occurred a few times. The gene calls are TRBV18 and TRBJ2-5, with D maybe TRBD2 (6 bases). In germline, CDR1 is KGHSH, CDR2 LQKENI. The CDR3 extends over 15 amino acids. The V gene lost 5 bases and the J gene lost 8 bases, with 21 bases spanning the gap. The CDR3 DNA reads TGTGCCAGCTCAACGGGTGCCGGGACTCCCACCACCCAGTACTTC. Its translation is CASSTGAGTPTTQYF.

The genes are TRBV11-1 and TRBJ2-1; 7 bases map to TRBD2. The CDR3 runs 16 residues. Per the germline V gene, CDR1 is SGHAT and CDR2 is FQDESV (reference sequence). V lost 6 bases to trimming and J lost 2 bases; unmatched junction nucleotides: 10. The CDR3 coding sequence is TGTGCCAGCAGACCACTCACGGGGGGAACCTACAATGAGCAGTTCTTC. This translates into CASRPLTGGTYNEQFF. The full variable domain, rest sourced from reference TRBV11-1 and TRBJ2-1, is EAEVAQSPRYKITEKSQAVAFWCDPISGHATLYWYRQILGQGPELLVQFQDESVVDDSQLPKDRFSAERLKGVDSTLKIQPAELGDSAMYLCASRPLTGGTYNEQFFGPGTRLTVL.

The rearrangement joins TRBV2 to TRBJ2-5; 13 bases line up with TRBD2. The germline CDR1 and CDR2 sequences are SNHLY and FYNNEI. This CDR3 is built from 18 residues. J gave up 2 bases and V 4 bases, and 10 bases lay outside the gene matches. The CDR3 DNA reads TGTGCCAGCAGTGCGTCGGGACTAGCGGGAAGGGGACAAGAGACCCAGTACTTC. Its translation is CASSASGLAGRGQETQYF.

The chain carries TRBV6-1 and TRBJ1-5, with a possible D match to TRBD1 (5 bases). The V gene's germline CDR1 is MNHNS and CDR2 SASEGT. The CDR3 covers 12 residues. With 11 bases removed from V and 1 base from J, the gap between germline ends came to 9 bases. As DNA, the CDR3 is TGTGCCGCGGGGCAGAGCAATCAGCCCCAGCATTTT. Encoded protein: CAAGQSNQPQHF.

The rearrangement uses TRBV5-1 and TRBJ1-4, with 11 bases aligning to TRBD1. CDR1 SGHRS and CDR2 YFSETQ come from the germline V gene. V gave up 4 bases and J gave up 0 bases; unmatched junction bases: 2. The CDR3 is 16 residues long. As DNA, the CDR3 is TGCGCCAGCAGCCTGGGACAGGGGGCAACTAATGAAAAACTGTTTTTT. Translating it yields CASSLGQGATNEKLFF.

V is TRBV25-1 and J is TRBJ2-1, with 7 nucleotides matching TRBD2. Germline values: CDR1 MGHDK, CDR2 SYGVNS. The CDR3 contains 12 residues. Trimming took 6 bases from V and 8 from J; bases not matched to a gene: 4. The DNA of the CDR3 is TGTGCCAGCAGGGGAGGGATGTATGAGCAGTTCTTC. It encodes CASRGGMYEQFF.

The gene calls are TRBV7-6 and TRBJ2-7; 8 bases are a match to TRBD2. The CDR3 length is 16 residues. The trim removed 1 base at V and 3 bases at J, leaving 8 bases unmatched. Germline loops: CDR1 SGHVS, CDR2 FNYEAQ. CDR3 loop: CASSLGGVAGSYEQYF. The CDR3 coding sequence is TGTGCCAGCAGCTTAGGGGGGGTAGCGGGGAGCTACGAGCAGTACTTC. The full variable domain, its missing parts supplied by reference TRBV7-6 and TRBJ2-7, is GAGVSQSPRYKVTKRGQDVALRCDPISGHVSLYWYRQALGQGPEFLTYFNYEAQQDKSGLPNDRFSAERPEGSISTLTIQRTEQRDSAMYRCASSLGGVAGSYEQYFGPGTRLTVT.

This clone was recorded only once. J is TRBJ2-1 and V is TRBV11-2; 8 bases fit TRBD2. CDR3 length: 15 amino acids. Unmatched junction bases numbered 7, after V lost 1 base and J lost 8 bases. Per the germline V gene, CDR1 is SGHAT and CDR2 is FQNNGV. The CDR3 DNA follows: TGTGCCAGCAGCTTAGCGGGGGGGCTCTTCGATGAGCAGTTCTTC. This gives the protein CASSLAGGLFDEQFF. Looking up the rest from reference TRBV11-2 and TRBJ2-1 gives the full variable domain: EAGVAQSPRYKIIEKRQSVAFWCNPISGHATLYWYQQILGQGPKLLIQFQNNGVVDDSQLPKDRFSAERLKGVDSTLKIQPAKLEDSAVYLCASSLAGGLFDEQFFGPGTRLTVL.

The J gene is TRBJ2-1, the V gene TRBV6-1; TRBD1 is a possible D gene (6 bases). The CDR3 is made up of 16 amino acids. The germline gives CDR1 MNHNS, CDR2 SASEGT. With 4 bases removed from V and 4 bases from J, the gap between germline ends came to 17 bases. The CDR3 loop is CASSAPRDKQYNEQFF. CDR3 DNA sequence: TGTGCCAGCAGTGCGCCCCGGGACAAGCAATACAATGAGCAGTTCTTC.

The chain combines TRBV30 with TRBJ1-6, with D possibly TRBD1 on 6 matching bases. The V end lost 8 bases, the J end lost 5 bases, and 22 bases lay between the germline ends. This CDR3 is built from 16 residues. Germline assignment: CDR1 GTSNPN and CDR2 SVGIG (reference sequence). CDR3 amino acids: CAHKGGAMLDNSPLHF. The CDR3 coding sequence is TGTGCCCATAAGGGGGGGGCCATGCTGGATAATTCACCCCTCCACTTT.